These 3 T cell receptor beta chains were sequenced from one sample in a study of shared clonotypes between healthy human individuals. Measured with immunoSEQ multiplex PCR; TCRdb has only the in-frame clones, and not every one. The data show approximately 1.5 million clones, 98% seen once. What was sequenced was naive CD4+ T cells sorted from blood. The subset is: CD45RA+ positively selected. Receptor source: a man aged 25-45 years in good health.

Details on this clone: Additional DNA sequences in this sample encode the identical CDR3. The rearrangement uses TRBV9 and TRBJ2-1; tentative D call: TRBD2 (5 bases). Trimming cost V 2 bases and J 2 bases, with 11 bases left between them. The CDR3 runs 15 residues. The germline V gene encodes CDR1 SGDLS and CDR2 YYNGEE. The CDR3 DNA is TGTGCCAGCAGCGTTGTGAGCGGAGCCTACAATGAGCAGTTCTTC. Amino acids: CASSVVSGAYNEQFF. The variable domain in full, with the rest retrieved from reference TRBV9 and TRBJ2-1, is DSGVTQTPKHLITATGQRVTLRCSPRSGDLSVYWYQQSLDQGLQFLIQYYNGEERAKGNILERFSAQQFPDLHSELNLSSLELGDSALYFCASSVVSGAYNEQFFGPGTRLTVL.

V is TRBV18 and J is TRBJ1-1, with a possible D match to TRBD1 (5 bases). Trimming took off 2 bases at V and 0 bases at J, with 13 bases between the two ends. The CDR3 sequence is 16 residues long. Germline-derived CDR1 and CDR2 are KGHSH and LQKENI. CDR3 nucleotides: TGTGCCAGCTCACCAAATCAGGGAGGGATGAACACTGAAGCTTTCTTT. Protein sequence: CASSPNQGGMNTEAFF.

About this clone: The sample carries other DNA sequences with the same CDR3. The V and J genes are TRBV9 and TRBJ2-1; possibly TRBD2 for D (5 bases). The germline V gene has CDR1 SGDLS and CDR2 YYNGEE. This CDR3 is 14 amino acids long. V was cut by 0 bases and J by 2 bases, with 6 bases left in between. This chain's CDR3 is CASSVAGTYNEQFF. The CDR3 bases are TGTGCCAGCAGCGTAGCGGGAACCTACAATGAGCAGTTCTTC.